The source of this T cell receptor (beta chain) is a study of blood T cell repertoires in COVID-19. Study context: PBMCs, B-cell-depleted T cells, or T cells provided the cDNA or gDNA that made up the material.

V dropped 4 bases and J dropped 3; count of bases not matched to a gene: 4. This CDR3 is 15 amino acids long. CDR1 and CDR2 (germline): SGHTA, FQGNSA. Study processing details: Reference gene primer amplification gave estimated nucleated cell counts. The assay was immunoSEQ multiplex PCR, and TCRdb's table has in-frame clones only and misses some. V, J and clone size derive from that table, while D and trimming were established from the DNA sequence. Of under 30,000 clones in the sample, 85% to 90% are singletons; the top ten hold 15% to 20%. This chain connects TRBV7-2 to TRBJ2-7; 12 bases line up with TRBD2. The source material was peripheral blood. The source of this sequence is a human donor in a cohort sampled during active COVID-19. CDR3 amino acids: CASSYGLAGYYEQYF. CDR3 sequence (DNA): TGTGCCAGCAGCTACGGACTAGCGGGGTACTACGAGCAGTACTTC.